This T cell receptor beta chain emerged from a study of blood T cells in healthy people across ages (dated by TCRdb to between 2014 and 2017). Study-level background: In model experiments, template switching captured about one uniquely barcoded TCR beta cDNA molecule for every two T cells. To track age-related changes in TCR beta repertoire diversity, the study relied on deep sequencing normalized with unique cDNA molecular identifiers. Donors were grouped into four age groups: young (average roughly 16 years), middle-aged (around 39), aged (roughly 67) and long-lived (less than 85). Donors of different ages were randomly distributed across sequencing lanes to avoid experimental bias. Two additional independent replicas of 1 million unique cDNA reads from the same blood draw were analyzed for two donors (one aged 18 to 30 and one aged 80 or older). What the work shows at the level of the full study, not this receptor alone: Total diversity estimates from one million sequenced T cells were considered lower bounds and underestimates. Compared with the aged group, the long-lived group had more naive CD4+ T cells, fewer expanded clones and increased TCR diversity, a pattern suggesting age selection. Because donor CMV infection status was unknown, age-related changes in expanded clonotypes were potentially confounded. Because profiling used bulk unsorted PBMCs, naive and antigen-experienced compartments could not be compared conclusively. A strong correlation was found between observed TCR beta diversity and the percentage of naive T cells measured by flow cytometry. As age increased, observed TCR beta diversity per million T cells dropped in a roughly linear way, and a significant reduction was already evident by age 40.

Systemically healthy Caucasian individuals from Russia, over 30 in total and aged about 6 to 100 years, were included as donors. Roughly 9 milliliters of peripheral blood were drawn from each donor into EDTA-treated Vacutainer tubes. Ficoll-Paque density-gradient centrifugation was used to isolate PBMCs, with at least 6.5 million per sample. Trizol reagent was used to extract total RNA from PBMCs, with at least 5.5 micrograms per sample. For every donor, an aliquot of PBMCs went through flow cytometry to measure the percentages of naive CD45RAhigh/CD27high T cells. About this clonotype itself: Which antigen it targets is not known. The sample holds no much larger clone one base away, and base qualities are not on file.

Library preparation used 5' RACE. Data came from an Illumina HiSeq 2500. A second roughly 6 to 11 cycle PCR used a sample-barcoded 5' primer and a J-beta primer mix. A template-switch 5' adaptor carrying 12 random nucleotides introduced a unique molecular identifier onto each TCR beta cDNA molecule. Each sample yielded at least 3 million CDR3-containing paired-end reads. First-strand cDNA was synthesized from all RNA with the Mint cDNA synthesis kit, primed by a TRBC-specific oligonucleotide. All cDNA was treated with uracil-DNA glycosylase and then went through a first 18-cycle PCR with the universal primers M1SS and BC2_uni_R. The authors' analysis ran thus. For normalization, 1 million high-quality reads, each with a distinct molecular identifier, were randomly selected from each sample. Reads sharing molecular identifiers were discarded rather than binned into consensus sequences. MiTCR, set to a Q25 quality threshold and the strictest error-elimination algorithm, was used for CDR3 identification, clonotype clustering and error correction. Lower-bound total TCR beta diversity was estimated with a nonparametric unseen species model using Euler transformation. TCRdb trimmed public reads at Q25 via fastp, called clones via MiXCR and kept in-frame beta chains. Each entry merges the rows of one CDR3 protein and shows their most common DNA and genes. For this entry, the V and J calls and clone size follow TCRdb and not the study's own pipeline. In all, the sample holds over 600,000 distinct CDR3 sequences, and about 45% of those were seen once. Of the sample, 15% to 20% falls within the top ten clones.

As encoded in the germline V gene, CDR1 is SGHNT while CDR2 is YENEEA. Germline trimming: 5 bases from V, 3 bases from J; junction bases outside gene matches: 9. Reading from cysteine to phenylalanine, the CDR3 counts 16 amino acids. Kept here is only the CDR3 DNA, which spans 48 bases and is read in frame from base 1. Material: blood. The sequence came from an elderly man in good health. The sequence is built from TRBV11-3 and TRBJ2-7, with 11 middle bases fitting TRBD2. The CDR3 region reads CASSTGTSGIRYEQYF. The DNA sequence is given as TGTGCCAGCAGCACAGGGACTAGCGGAATTCGCTACGAGCAGTACTTC.